The 8 T cell receptor beta chains below come from one sample, sequenced in a study of T-cell reconstitution after alpha-beta-depleted transplantation in children. As it was prepared, the TCRbeta library received unique molecular identifiers. One entry per CDR3 protein results from TCRdb running MiXCR on the PCR reads. The sample has around 600,000 distinct CDR3 sequences; about 21% are singletons. The sample consisted of PBMCs, mostly from graft donor cells, taken 360 days after TCRalphabeta/CD19-depleted stem cell transplant. The receptors originated from a boy under two years old who had a stem cell transplant for acute myeloid leukemia, so the T cells may come from the graft donor.

The V gene is TRBV20-1, the J gene TRBJ2-3, with 10 bases matching TRBD1. V shed 0 bases, J shed 1 base, and the junction held 4 bases outside the gene matches. The CDR3 is made up of 16 amino acids. CDR1 DFQATT and CDR2 SNEGSKA come from the germline V gene (reference sequence). The CDR3 protein is CSARERDRGRTDTQYF. CDR3 bases: TGCAGTGCTAGAGAGCGGGACAGGGGCCGCACAGATACGCAGTATTTT.

The rearrangement uses TRBV7-2 and TRBJ2-2; a weak D match, TRBD2 (6 bases). Trimming removed 2 bases at V and 6 bases at J, with 10 bases between. This CDR3 spans 14 amino acids. Germline assignment: CDR1 SGHTA and CDR2 FQGNSA. The CDR3 DNA is TGTGCCAGCAGCTTATGGGGAGGAGCCGGGGAGCTGTTTTTT. It codes for CASSLWGGAGELFF.

This clonotype was seen more than once but under ten times. The V gene is TRBV13, the J gene TRBJ2-7, with a tentative D call TRBD2 (5 bases). Germline-derived CDR1 and CDR2 are PRHDT and FYEKMQ (reference sequence). This CDR3 contains 13 residues. V was trimmed by 8 bases and J by 1 base, leaving 12 bases between them. DNA of the CDR3: TGTGCCAGCGCCGGGAAAAGGTCCTACGAGCAGTACTTC. This gives the protein CASAGKRSYEQYF. Full variable domain (missing parts from reference TRBV13 and TRBJ2-7): AAGVIQSPRHLIKEKRETATLKCYPIPRHDTVYWYQQGPGQDPQFLISFYEKMQSDKGSIPDRFSAQQFSDYHSELNMSSLELGDSALYFCASAGKRSYEQYFGPGTRLTVT.

V usage is TRBV5-4 and J usage is TRBJ2-1; TRBD2 agrees at 12 bases. There are 17 residues in the CDR3. Looked up from germline, CDR1 is SGHNT and CDR2 is YYREEE (reference sequence). Germline trimming cut 3 bases from V and 0 bases from J; bases unmatched to any gene: 4. CDR3 sequence: CASSYRTSGVSYNEQFF. The CDR3 bases are TGTGCCAGCAGCTATAGGACTAGCGGGGTCTCCTACAATGAGCAGTTCTTC.

This chain links TRBV4-3 with TRBJ2-2, with D possibly being TRBD1 (6 bases). This CDR3 has 14 amino acids. Germline CDR1 reads LGHNA; CDR2 reads YSLEER. V was trimmed by 4 bases and J by 3 bases, leaving 9 bases between them. DNA of the CDR3: TGCGCCAGCAGCCGGGGGCGGCACACCGGGGAGCTGTTTTTT. Its protein product is CASSRGRHTGELFF.

In this sample, this clonotype turned up a few times. The V gene is TRBV12-3 or TRBV12-4, the J gene TRBJ1-2, with TRBD1 as a possible D gene (5 bases). V dropped 5 bases and J dropped 6 bases, with 22 bases sitting between them. The CDR3 extends over 16 amino acids. The CDR3 is CASSDHADRGNNGYTF. The CDR3 DNA reads as TGTGCCAGCAGTGATCACGCGGATAGGGGAAACAATGGCTACACCTTC.

This clonotype showed up many times. The CDR3 spells CASSYSTGPTTNEKLFF. The CDR3 DNA sequence: TGTGCCAGCAGTTACTCGACAGGACCTACAACTAATGAAAAACTGTTTTTT. The rearrangement uses TRBV6-5 and TRBJ1-4; D perhaps matches TRBD1 (6 bases). The CDR3 extends over 17 amino acids. The germline gives CDR1 MNHEY, CDR2 SVGAGI. The germline V and J ends were trimmed by 0 bases and 0 bases, with 11 bases remaining between them.

The V and J genes are TRBV5-1 and TRBJ2-7, with D perhaps TRBD1 (5 bases). V dropped 5 bases and J dropped 1 base, with 13 bases sitting between them. Germline CDR1 is SGHRS and CDR2 is YFSETQ. The CDR3 contains 14 residues. The CDR3 nucleotides are TGCGCCAGCAGGTTTTTCAGGGAATCCTACGAGCAGTACTTC. Translating it yields CASRFFRESYEQYF.